This T cell receptor beta chain was recorded in a study of T cell changes during pregnancy in multiple sclerosis (dated by TCRdb to about 2019). In terms of the full investigation: The study examined how the T cell repertoire changed over the course of pregnancy in women with multiple sclerosis.

Library construction relied on the immunoSEQ multiplex PCR assay. In TCRdb, the immuneACCESS table is reduced to in-frame sequences with V and J assigned. These tables do not hold every clone; where another copy was compared, an unresolved V gene accounts for under half, and the others remain unexplained. Recorded for this sample are about 59,000 clones; 94% of them occurred a single time. 2% to 3% of the sample belongs to the ten largest clones. CDR1 and CDR2 are read off the germline V gene as MDHEN and SYDVKM. The germline ends are 14 bases apart after V is trimmed by 2 bases and J by 0 bases. The CDR3, from cysteine to phenylalanine, totals 17 residues. Only CDR3 DNA remains: 51 bases, in frame from the first base. As to this clone: The target of this receptor is not known. One base away there is no much larger clone; base qualities are not given.

Material: CD8+ T cells from peripheral blood mononuclear cells, obtained after pregnancy. Here the chain combines TRBV28 and TRBJ1-3; the best D guess is TRBD1, with 5 bases matching. The source of this sequence is a female donor with multiple sclerosis, enrolled in a pregnancy study. DNA sequence: TGTGCCAGCAGTTTAATAAAGACAGAAGTCTCTGGAAACACCATATATTTT. The resulting protein is CASSLIKTEVSGNTIYF.